A single sample is the source of the 32 T cell receptor beta chains below, sequenced in a study of cytomegalovirus exposure and HLA in healthy donors. With 60 Vbeta and 13 Jbeta primers, the PCR was carried out. Sequenced by immunoSEQ multiplex PCR; TCRdb stores in-frame clones only, minus some. The table has under 200,000 clones, roughly four fifths seen once; the top ten hold around 10%. Sequences were obtained from PBMCs. Receptors originate from a man between 50 and 59 years old in good health and CMV-seropositive.

This sequence joins TRBV5-1 and TRBJ2-7, with D uncertain. This CDR3 region has 14 residues. V was pared by 0 bases and J by 0 bases, with 7 bases between. Germline V gene lookup returns CDR1 SGHRS and CDR2 YFSETQ. The CDR3 DNA sequence: TGCGCCAGCAGCTTGGGCTCTAACTCCTACGAGCAGTACTTC. As protein: CASSLGSNSYEQYF.

The chain links TRBV19 to TRBJ1-3; unclear D gene. Trimming shortened V by 3 bases and J by 4 bases, and 13 bases separated the two germline ends. Per the germline V gene, CDR1 is LNHDA and CDR2 is SQIVND (reference sequence). The CDR3 has 15 amino acids. The CDR3 nucleotides read TGTGCCAGTAGTATGTTCGGGGATTCAGGAAACACCATATATTTT. Its protein product is CASSMFGDSGNTIYF. Supplemented by reference TRBV19 and TRBJ1-3, the full variable domain reads DGGITQSPKYLFRKEGQNVTLSCEQNLNHDAMYWYRQDPGQGLRLIYYSQIVNDFQKGDIAEGYSVSREKKESFPLTVTSAQKNPTAFYLCASSMFGDSGNTIYFGEGSWLTVV.

The chain joins TRBV7-2 to TRBJ1-1; TRBD1 might be the D (6 bases). CDR3 length: 15 amino acids. Germline V gene lookup returns CDR1 SGHTA and CDR2 FQGNSA. Trimming took off 5 bases at V and 1 base at J, with 14 bases between the two ends. The CDR3 loop reads CASSRTTGPNTEAFF. CDR3 in DNA: TGTGCCAGCAGCCGAACGACAGGACCGAACACTGAAGCTTTCTTT.

The chain recombines TRBV6-5 with TRBJ1-2; 7 nucleotides agree with TRBD1. This CDR3 is built from 13 residues. From germline, CDR1 is MNHEY and CDR2 SVGAGI. V gave up 5 bases and J gave up 1 base; unmatched junction bases: 1. The DNA of the CDR3 is TGTGCCAGCAGTGCAGGGGGTAACTATGGCTACACCTTC. Translated: CASSAGGNYGYTF.

This chain links TRBV30 with TRBJ2-3, with unresolved D. Trimming shortened V by 0 bases and J by 5 bases, and 6 bases separated the two germline ends. CDR3 length equals 12 residues. Germline V gene lookup returns CDR1 GTSNPN and CDR2 SVGIG (reference sequence). The CDR3 DNA follows: TGTGCCTGGAGTGTACAGAGAGATACGCAGTATTTT. Its translation: CAWSVQRDTQYF.

The table lists this clone with a count of one. The chain is built from TRBV7-3 and TRBJ2-7, with 7 bases that match TRBD2. J lost 2 bases, V lost 3 bases, and 4 bases had no gene match. The CDR3 spans 14 residues. Germline lookup yields CDR1 SGHTA and CDR2 FQGTGA. The CDR3 spells CASSLLAGAYEQYF. CDR3 DNA: TGTGCCAGCAGCTTGCTTGCGGGGGCCTACGAGCAGTACTTC.

This clone was detected once. V gene TRBV28 combines with J gene TRBJ1-6; D is uncertain. Germline CDR1 and CDR2: MDHEN and SYDVKM. With 3 bases removed from V and 6 bases from J, the gap between germline ends came to 3 bases. This CDR3 region has 12 residues. In nucleotides, the CDR3 is TGTGCCAGCAGTTTGAGTAATTCACCCCTCCACTTT. It codes for CASSLSNSPLHF.

The V and J genes are TRBV19 and TRBJ1-5; D is possibly TRBD1 (6 bases). Trimming stripped 4 bases from V and 0 bases from J, with 13 bases between. The germline V gene has CDR1 LNHDA and CDR2 SQIVND (reference sequence). CDR3 length: 16 residues. CDR3 amino acids: CASSRIDRNSNQPQHF. As DNA, the CDR3 is TGTGCCAGTAGTAGAATCGACAGGAATAGCAATCAGCCCCAGCATTTT. Full variable domain (rest looked up from reference TRBV19 and TRBJ1-5): DGGITQSPKYLFRKEGQNVTLSCEQNLNHDAMYWYRQDPGQGLRLIYYSQIVNDFQKGDIAEGYSVSREKKESFPLTVTSAQKNPTAFYLCASSRIDRNSNQPQHFGDGTRLSIL.

This clone was seen a handful of times. The rearrangement uses TRBV7-6 and TRBJ2-1; D not certain. CDR3 length: 13 residues. Germline V gene data show CDR1 as SGHVS and CDR2 as FNYEAQ. Trimming shortened V by 5 bases and J by 8 bases, and 13 bases separated the two germline ends. The CDR3 DNA reads as TGTGCCAGCAGCCGCCTGCAGGCCTATGAGCAGTTCTTC. Its translation: CASSRLQAYEQFF.

This clone was counted once. The chain has TRBV7-3 and TRBJ1-1, with 8 bases matching TRBD1. J gave up 4 bases and V 5 bases, and 6 bases lay outside the gene matches. CDR1 and CDR2 from the germline V gene are SGHTA and FQGTGA. The length of the CDR3 is 14 residues. In DNA, the CDR3 is TGTGCCAGCAGCAACGGACAGGGTGGCACTGAAGCTTTCTTT. Translated, it gives CASSNGQGGTEAFF.

This clone was counted a single time. The chain is built from TRBV4-1 and TRBJ1-1, with TRBD1 matching 8 bases. From germline, CDR1 is MGHRA and CDR2 YSYEKL. The CDR3 has 15 amino acids. The junction had 5 bases not matched to a gene; V was cut back by 0 bases and J by 5 bases. In nucleotides, the CDR3 is TGCGCCAGCAGCCAAGACGGGAACAGGGGGACTGAAGCTTTCTTT. This sequence encodes CASSQDGNRGTEAFF.

This clone was counted a single time. This chain joins TRBV11-2 and TRBJ1-4; no clear D gene. Trimming left V 2 bases short and J 4 bases short, with 17 bases between. Germline CDR1 is SGHAT and CDR2 is FQNNGV. The CDR3 extends over 17 amino acids. The CDR3 DNA sequence: TGTGCCAGCAGCTTATCCCTACGCTCTGGAGTTAATGAAAAACTGTTTTTT. This gives the protein CASSLSLRSGVNEKLFF.

The CDR3 here is CASSLVRAENSPLHF. The DNA for the CDR3 is TGTGCCAGCAGCTTAGTCAGGGCGGAAAATTCACCCCTCCACTTT. This chain joins TRBV7-8 and TRBJ1-6, with a possible D match to TRBD1 (5 bases). Germline loops: CDR1 SGHVS, CDR2 FQNEAQ. The CDR3 is 15 amino acids. Deletions cut 1 base from V and 7 bases from J, with 11 bases between.

The V gene is TRBV7-9, the J gene TRBJ1-5; TRBD1 is a possible D gene (5 bases). Germline CDR1 is SEHNR and CDR2 is FQNEAQ (reference sequence). V gave up 5 bases and J gave up 3 bases, with 14 bases separating them. The CDR3 has 15 residues. CDR3 DNA sequence: TGTGCCAGCAGCCCCATAACAGGAGACAATCAGCCCCAGCATTTT. It yields the protein CASSPITGDNQPQHF.

The chain is built from TRBV11-1 and TRBJ2-1, with D perhaps TRBD2 (6 bases). The CDR3 loop spans 16 amino acids. Trimming cost V 5 bases and J 3 bases, with 17 bases left between them. Germline lookup yields CDR1 SGHAT and CDR2 FQDESV (reference sequence). The CDR3 DNA reads TGTGCCAGCAGCCCCAAATCGGGAGCTTTCTACAATGAGCAGTTCTTC. As protein: CASSPKSGAFYNEQFF.

In this sample, this clone turned up a few times. V gene TRBV4-2 combines with J gene TRBJ2-5, with 12 bases identical to TRBD2. The CDR3 has 16 residues. Germline lookup yields CDR1 LGHNA and CDR2 YNFKEQ. The trim removed 0 bases at V and 5 bases at J, leaving 4 bases unmatched. The CDR3 DNA follows: TGTGCCAGCAGCCAAGAACTAGCGGGGGGCGGGGAGACCCAGTACTTC. Amino acids: CASSQELAGGGETQYF.

The chain joins TRBV7-2 to TRBJ2-5; D is unresolved. Germline assignment: CDR1 SGHTA and CDR2 FQGNSA. Trimming stripped 5 bases from V and 2 bases from J, with 9 bases between. The length of the CDR3 is 13 residues. Here the CDR3 reads CASSRDIQETQYF. DNA for the CDR3: TGTGCCAGCAGCCGCGACATTCAAGAGACCCAGTACTTC.

The genes are TRBV7-2 and TRBJ1-1; TRBD1 is a possible D gene (6 bases). The ends were cut back, 0 bases at V and 4 bases at J, with 12 bases in the middle. This CDR3 comprises 15 residues. Germline loops: CDR1 SGHTA, CDR2 FQGNSA. Written as DNA, the CDR3 is TGTGCCAGCAGCTTAGCACAGGGCGCGGTCACTGAAGCTTTCTTT. Residues: CASSLAQGAVTEAFF.

The chain is built from TRBV9 and TRBJ1-1; no definite D call. Trimming removed 0 bases at V and 1 base at J, with 10 bases between. The CDR3 spans 15 residues. Germline-derived CDR1 and CDR2 are SGDLS and YYNGEE. The CDR3 here is CASSVVITPNTEAFF. DNA of the CDR3: TGTGCCAGCAGCGTAGTCATTACACCGAACACTGAAGCTTTCTTT.

Only one count was recorded for this clone. The V gene is TRBV29-1, the J gene TRBJ2-7; 8 positions match TRBD1. This CDR3 comprises 14 residues. Trimming removed 6 bases from V and 4 bases from J; junction bases left unmatched: 11. The germline V gene encodes CDR1 SQVTM and CDR2 ANQGSEA. The CDR3 spells CSVRRTGWEYEQYF. The CDR3 region has the DNA TGCAGCGTAAGACGGACAGGGTGGGAATACGAGCAGTACTTC.

The rearrangement links TRBV2 to TRBJ1-5; D not resolved. V lost 8 bases, J lost 10 bases, and 15 bases lay in between. This CDR3 contains 12 residues. Germline-derived CDR1 and CDR2 are SNHLY and FYNNEI. For the CDR3, the DNA is TGTGCCAGCCGTGGACCTAGTAATCCCCAGCATTTT. This translates into CASRGPSNPQHF.

CDR3 amino acids: CASSLDFNVYYGYTF. CDR3 in DNA: TGTGCCAGCAGCTTGGACTTTAATGTATACTATGGCTACACCTTC. V is TRBV5-5 and J is TRBJ1-2; D is uncertain. Trimming pared 0 bases from V and 3 bases from J, leaving 12 bases between. The CDR3 runs to 15 residues. Germline V lookup: CDR1 SGHKS, CDR2 YYEKEE (reference sequence).

The chain is built from TRBV5-6 and TRBJ1-2; 7 bases map to TRBD1. V lost 0 bases, J lost 4 bases, and 3 bases stayed unmatched. The germline gives CDR1 SGHDT, CDR2 YYEEEE. The CDR3 totals 14 residues. The CDR3 is CASSLGGTAYGYTF. CDR3 DNA sequence: TGTGCCAGCAGCTTGGGTGGGACAGCCTATGGCTACACCTTC.

This clone was seen once. The chain recombines TRBV19 with TRBJ2-5; the match to TRBD1 covers 8 bases. J gave up 5 bases and V 8 bases, and 13 bases lay outside the gene matches. In germline, CDR1 is LNHDA, CDR2 SQIVND (reference sequence). The CDR3 has 15 residues. CDR3 bases: TGTGCCAGTTCTAGGGGACAGGCGATCAGGGAGACCCAGTACTTC. Translating it yields CASSRGQAIRETQYF. Together with reference TRBV19 and TRBJ2-5, the CDR3 gives the full variable domain: DGGITQSPKYLFRKEGQNVTLSCEQNLNHDAMYWYRQDPGQGLRLIYYSQIVNDFQKGDIAEGYSVSREKKESFPLTVTSAQKNPTAFYLCASSRGQAIRETQYFGPGTRLLVL.

The rearrangement uses TRBV9 and TRBJ2-1, with D tentatively TRBD2 (7 bases). The CDR3 consists of 15 residues. The germline gives CDR1 SGDLS, CDR2 YYNGEE. Trimming cost V 2 bases and J 4 bases, with 13 bases left between them. CDR3 amino acids: CASSVAGAEYNEQFF. CDR3 coding DNA: TGTGCCAGCAGCGTGGCGGGGGCTGAATACAATGAGCAGTTCTTC.

Note on this clone: The identical CDR3 is also encoded by other nucleotide sequences in the sample. This chain joins TRBV27 and TRBJ2-7, with D tentatively TRBD2 (6 bases). This CDR3 is built from 13 residues. The germline gives CDR1 MNHEY, CDR2 SMNVEV (reference sequence). V was pared by 0 bases and J by 3 bases, with 6 bases between. CDR3 nucleotides: TGTGCCAGCAGTTTATCGGGGGGCTACGAGCAGTACTTC. Residues: CASSLSGGYEQYF.

The genes are TRBV7-6 and TRBJ1-5; D is perhaps TRBD1 (6 bases). The CDR3 runs 15 residues. V was clipped by 5 bases and J by 4 bases, with 15 bases between them. Germline V gives CDR1 SGHVS, CDR2 FNYEAQ. CDR3 loop: CASSPGTGLNQPQHF. For the CDR3, the DNA is TGTGCCAGCAGCCCCGGAACAGGGTTAAATCAGCCCCAGCATTTT.

This clone has a handful of counts. The CDR3: CASSYSNRVEGYTF. CDR3 sequence (DNA): TGTGCCAGCAGTTACTCGAACAGGGTTGAAGGCTACACCTTC. J is TRBJ1-2 and V is TRBV6-5, with D possibly TRBD1 on 6 matching bases. Germline V gene lookup returns CDR1 MNHEY and CDR2 SVGAGI. The CDR3 covers 14 residues. Trimming left V 0 bases short and J 8 bases short, with 13 bases between.

This clone was seen a single time. The rearrangement links TRBV5-1 to TRBJ2-1, with TRBD2 matching 7 bases. There are 14 residues in the CDR3. J lost 2 bases, V lost 4 bases, and 3 bases had no gene match. Germline assignment: CDR1 SGHRS and CDR2 YFSETQ. CDR3 sequence (DNA): TGCGCCAGCAGCCTAGGACTAGCCTACAATGAGCAGTTCTTC. The encoded protein is CASSLGLAYNEQFF.

The gene calls are TRBV4-1 and TRBJ2-7, with TRBD2 matching 13 bases. The CDR3 consists of 16 residues. The junction had 8 bases not matched to a gene; V was cut back by 5 bases and J by 4 bases. The germline V gene encodes CDR1 MGHRA and CDR2 YSYEKL. CDR3 in amino acids: CASSSRTSGRIYEQYF. The CDR3 coding sequence is TGCGCCAGCAGCTCGCGGACTAGCGGGAGAATATACGAGCAGTACTTC.

The chain couples TRBV7-9 to TRBJ2-7; a weak D match, TRBD1 (6 bases). V lost 4 bases and J lost 7, with 14 bases in between. This CDR3 comprises 13 residues. Per the germline V gene, CDR1 is SEHNR and CDR2 is FQNEAQ (reference sequence). The CDR3 DNA reads as TGTGCCAGCAGCTCCTACAGGGTGGAGGAGCAGTACTTC. Its protein product is CASSSYRVEEQYF. Variable domain in full (rest from reference TRBV7-9 and TRBJ2-7): DTGVSQNPRHKITKRGQNVTFRCDPISEHNRLYWYRQTLGQGPEFLTYFQNEAQLEKSRLLSDRFSAERPKGSFSTLEIQRTEQGDSAMYLCASSSYRVEEQYFGPGTRLTVT.

The gene calls are TRBV27 and TRBJ2-3; D gene ambiguous. Germline-derived CDR1 and CDR2 are MNHEY and SMNVEV (reference sequence). The CDR3 length is 13 residues. The germline V and J ends were trimmed by 5 bases and 1 base, with 7 bases remaining between them. The CDR3, as DNA: TGTGCCAGCAGTCCTAGAGGCACAGATACGCAGTATTTT. Residues: CASSPRGTDTQYF.